The 11 T cell receptor beta chains presented below share a single source sample, sequenced in a study of blood T cell repertoires in COVID-19 (dated by TCRdb to 2018 to 2021). Receptor libraries were prepared by the immunoSEQ multiplex PCR assay. The clones in this table, taken by TCRdb from immuneACCESS, are in-frame only. Not every clone is retained; where verified, under half of the shortfall comes from an unresolved V gene, and the cause of the rest is unknown. In this sample the table shows over 250,000 clones, roughly 86% of which occur a single time. The ten largest clonotypes hold around 10% of the sample. The sequenced material came from peripheral blood. Receptors originate from a man between 35 and 55 years old who had recovered from COVID-19.

This chain connects TRBV27 to TRBJ1-4, with unresolved D. Germline lookup yields CDR1 MNHEY and CDR2 SMNVEV (reference sequence). The CDR3 contains 14 residues. V was shortened by 4 bases and J by 5 bases, with 11 bases between the two germline ends. Written as DNA, the CDR3 is TGTGCCAGCAGTTCTTACAGAGAGAATGAAAAACTGTTTTTT. Protein product: CASSSYRENEKLFF.

This clone was observed a handful of times. This chain connects TRBV27 to TRBJ1-6, with D hard to call. V shed 2 bases and J shed 15 bases, with 26 bases lying between them. CDR3 size: 17 residues. Per the germline V gene, CDR1 is MNHEY and CDR2 is SMNVEV (reference sequence). CDR3 loop: CASSLAGVMGLNWNLHF. For the CDR3, the DNA is TGTGCCAGCAGTTTAGCGGGCGTTATGGGTCTTAATTGGAACCTCCACTTT.

V gene TRBV7-9 combines with J gene TRBJ1-2, with TRBD1 identical over 8 bases. The CDR3 covers 15 residues. Germline V gene lookup returns CDR1 SEHNR and CDR2 FQNEAQ (reference sequence). V lost 5 bases, J lost 8 bases, and 13 bases stayed unmatched. The CDR3 region is CASSPEDRAAYGYTF. The CDR3 nucleotides are TGTGCCAGCAGCCCTGAGGACAGGGCGGCCTACGGCTACACCTTC.

This rearrangement joins TRBV3-1 (or the pseudogene TRBV3-2) to TRBJ2-5; 7 nucleotides line up with TRBD1. The V gene's germline CDR1 is LGHDT and CDR2 YNNKEL (reference sequence). Trimming cost V 2 bases and J 8 bases; bases outside gene matches: 11. This CDR3 contains 15 residues. For the CDR3, the DNA is TGTGCCAGCAGCCAATCACAGGGGCTAGGCAGTACCCAGTACTTC. It codes for CASSQSQGLGSTQYF.

This rearrangement joins TRBV30 to TRBJ2-5, with 7 nucleotides matching TRBD2. CDR3 length: 11 residues. Germline values: CDR1 GTSNPN, CDR2 SVGIG (reference sequence). The trim removed 1 base at V and 8 bases at J, leaving 1 base unmatched. The CDR3 DNA follows: TGTGCCTGGAGTGGGGGGGGAACCCAGTACTTC. Translation gives CAWSGGGTQYF.

This clone was found once. J is TRBJ2-7 and V is TRBV5-1; 7 bases are shared with TRBD2. The CDR3 is made up of 15 amino acids. Per the germline V gene, CDR1 is SGHRS and CDR2 is YFSETQ. V lost 2 bases, J lost 0 bases, and 5 bases stayed unmatched. CDR3 nucleotides: TGCGCCAGCAGCTTAGAGCGGGGTAGCTCCTACGAGCAGTACTTC. It specifies CASSLERGSSYEQYF.

The chain has TRBV15 and TRBJ2-7; 8 nucleotides agree with TRBD2. V was pared by 1 base and J by 7 bases, with 15 bases of the junction left unmatched. Germline V gives CDR1 LNHNV, CDR2 YYDKDF (reference sequence). The CDR3 spans 17 residues. CDR3 amino acids: CATSRVREGPLGGEQYF. The CDR3 DNA reads TGTGCCACCAGCAGAGTACGGGAGGGCCCCTTAGGGGGGGAGCAGTACTTC. Looking up the rest from reference TRBV15 and TRBJ2-7 gives the full variable domain: DAMVIQNPRYQVTQFGKPVTLSCSQTLNHNVMYWYQQKSSQAPKLLFHYYDKDFNNEADTPDNFQSRRPNTSFCFLDIRSPGLGDTAMYLCATSRVREGPLGGEQYFGPGTRLTVT.

The chain combines TRBV2 with TRBJ2-7, with a possible D match to TRBD2 (6 bases). The V gene's germline CDR1 is SNHLY and CDR2 FYNNEI. This CDR3 spans 13 amino acids. V was clipped by 9 bases and J by 1 base, with 13 bases between them. CDR3 in amino acids: CASRGDQSYEQYF. CDR3 bases: TGTGCCAGTCGCGGGGACCAGTCCTACGAGCAGTACTTC.

This clone was detected ten times or more. The rearrangement joins TRBV7-2 to TRBJ2-5, with TRBD1 as a possible D gene (6 bases). V shed 2 bases and J shed 2 bases, with 12 bases lying between them. CDR1 is SGHTA, CDR2 FQGNSA, per germline. The CDR3 totals 15 residues. The CDR3 loop reads CASSLQGWGQETQYF. DNA of the CDR3: TGTGCCAGCAGCTTACAGGGGTGGGGACAAGAGACCCAGTACTTC.

CDR3 sequence reads: CASSLTPEAGETQYF. CDR3 coding DNA: TGCGCCAGCAGTCTGACCCCGGAAGCGGGGGAGACCCAGTACTTC. The V and J genes are TRBV4-3 and TRBJ2-5, with 7 bases identical to TRBD2. The CDR3 runs to 15 residues. V lost 6 bases to trimming and J lost 5 bases; unmatched junction nucleotides: 12. CDR1 is LGHNA, CDR2 YSLEER, per germline.

The chain has TRBV7-2 and TRBJ2-3, with unresolved D. Germline CDR1 SGHTA, CDR2 FQGNSA. Trimming removed 5 bases from V and 0 bases from J, with 12 bases in between. The CDR3 covers 15 residues. The CDR3 spells CASSPGPHSTDTQYF. CDR3 nucleotide sequence: TGTGCCAGCAGCCCGGGTCCCCATAGCACAGATACGCAGTATTTT.